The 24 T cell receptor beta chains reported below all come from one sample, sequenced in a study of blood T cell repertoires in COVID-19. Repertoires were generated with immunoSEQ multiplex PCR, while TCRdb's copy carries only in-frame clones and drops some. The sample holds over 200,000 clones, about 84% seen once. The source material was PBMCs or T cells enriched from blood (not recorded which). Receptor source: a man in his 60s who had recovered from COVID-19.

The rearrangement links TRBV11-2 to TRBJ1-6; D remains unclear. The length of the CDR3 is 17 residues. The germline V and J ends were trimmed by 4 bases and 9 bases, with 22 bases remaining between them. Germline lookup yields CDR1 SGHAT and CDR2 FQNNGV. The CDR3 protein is CASSSPWEEGWVSPLHF. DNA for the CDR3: TGTGCCAGCAGCTCCCCCTGGGAGGAGGGTTGGGTTTCACCCCTCCACTTT.

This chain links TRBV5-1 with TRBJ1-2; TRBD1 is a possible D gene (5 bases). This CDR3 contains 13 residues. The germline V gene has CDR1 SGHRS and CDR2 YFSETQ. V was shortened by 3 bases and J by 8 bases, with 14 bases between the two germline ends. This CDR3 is CASSSSGFNGYTF. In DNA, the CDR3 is TGCGCCAGCAGCTCTTCAGGGTTCAACGGCTACACCTTC.

CDR3 amino acids: CASSLTGLGYEQYF. The CDR3 bases are TGTGCCAGCAGCTTGACAGGGTTGGGGTACGAGCAGTACTTC. The chain combines TRBV7-8 with TRBJ2-7; 7 bases fit TRBD1. CDR3 length: 14 residues. Trimming cost V 3 bases and J 4 bases; bases outside gene matches: 6. The V gene's germline CDR1 is SGHVS and CDR2 FQNEAQ. Using reference TRBV7-8 and TRBJ2-7 for the parts outside the CDR3, the full variable domain is GAGVSQSPRYKVAKRGQDVALRCDPISGHVSLFWYQQALGQGPEFLTYFQNEAQLDKSGLPSDRFFAERPEGSVSTLKIQRTQQEDSAVYLCASSLTGLGYEQYFGPGTRLTVT.

The CDR3 DNA sequence: TGCGCCAGCAGTGAGTGGGGCCCCGGGGAGCTGTTTTTT. It encodes CASSEWGPGELFF. The gene calls are TRBV10-2 and TRBJ2-2, with D possibly being TRBD1 (5 bases). The CDR3 consists of 13 residues. The germline V and J ends were trimmed by 1 base and 6 bases, with 6 bases remaining between them. Germline CDR1 and CDR2: WSHSY and SAAADI.

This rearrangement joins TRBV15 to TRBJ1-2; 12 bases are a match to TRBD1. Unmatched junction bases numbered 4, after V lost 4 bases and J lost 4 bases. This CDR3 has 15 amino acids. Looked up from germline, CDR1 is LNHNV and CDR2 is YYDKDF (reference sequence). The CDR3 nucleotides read TGTGCCACCAGCACCGGGACAGGGGGCTTCTATGGCTACACCTTC. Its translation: CATSTGTGGFYGYTF.

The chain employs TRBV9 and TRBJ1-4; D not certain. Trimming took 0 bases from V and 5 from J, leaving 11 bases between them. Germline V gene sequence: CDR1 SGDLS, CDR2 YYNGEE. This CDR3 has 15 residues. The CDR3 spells CASSVDGRTNEKLFF. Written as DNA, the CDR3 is TGTGCCAGCAGCGTAGATGGCAGAACAAATGAAAAACTGTTTTTT.

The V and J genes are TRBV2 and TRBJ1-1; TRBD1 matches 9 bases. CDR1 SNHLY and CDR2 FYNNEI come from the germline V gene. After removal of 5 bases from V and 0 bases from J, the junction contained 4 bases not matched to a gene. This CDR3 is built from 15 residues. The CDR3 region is CASSLDRGMNTEAFF. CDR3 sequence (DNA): TGTGCCAGCAGTTTGGACAGGGGCATGAACACTGAAGCTTTCTTT.

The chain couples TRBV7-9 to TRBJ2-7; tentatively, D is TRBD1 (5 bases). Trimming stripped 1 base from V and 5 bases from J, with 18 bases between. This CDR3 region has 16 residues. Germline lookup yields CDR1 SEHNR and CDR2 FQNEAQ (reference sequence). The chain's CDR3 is CASSLGGAGPFHEQYF. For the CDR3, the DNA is TGTGCCAGCAGCTTAGGCGGCGCAGGGCCGTTTCACGAGCAGTACTTC.

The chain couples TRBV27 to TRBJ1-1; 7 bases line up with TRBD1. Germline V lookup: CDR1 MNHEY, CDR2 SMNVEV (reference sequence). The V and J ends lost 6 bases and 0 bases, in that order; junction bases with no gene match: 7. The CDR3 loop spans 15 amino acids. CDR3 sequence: CASSAYRGLNTEAFF. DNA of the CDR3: TGTGCCAGCAGCGCCTACAGGGGATTGAACACTGAAGCTTTCTTT.

CDR3 nucleotides: TGTGCCAGCCTAGAAGGCAGTACCTACGAGCAGTACTTC. This translates into CASLEGSTYEQYF. V gene TRBV6-6 combines with J gene TRBJ2-7, with D uncertain. This CDR3 is built from 13 residues. In germline, CDR1 is MNHNY, CDR2 SVGAGI (reference sequence). The ends were cut back, 8 bases at V and 2 bases at J, with 13 bases in the middle.

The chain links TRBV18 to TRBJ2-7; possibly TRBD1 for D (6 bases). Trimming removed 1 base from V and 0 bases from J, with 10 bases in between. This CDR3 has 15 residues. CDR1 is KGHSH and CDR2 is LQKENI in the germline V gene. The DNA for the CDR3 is TGTGCCAGCTCACCACGTGACAGGAGCTCCTACGAGCAGTACTTC. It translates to CASSPRDRSSYEQYF. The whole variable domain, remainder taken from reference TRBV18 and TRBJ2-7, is NAGVMQNPRHLVRRRGQEARLRCSPMKGHSHVYWYRQLPEEGLKFMVYLQKENIIDESGMPKERFSAEFPKEGPSILRIQQVVRGDSAAYFCASSPRDRSSYEQYFGPGTRLTVT.

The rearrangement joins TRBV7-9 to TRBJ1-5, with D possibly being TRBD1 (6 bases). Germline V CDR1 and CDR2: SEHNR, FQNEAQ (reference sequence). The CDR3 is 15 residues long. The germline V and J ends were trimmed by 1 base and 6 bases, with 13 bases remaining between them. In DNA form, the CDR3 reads TGTGCCAGCAGCTTAGGTCCAGGGGTGGGTCAGCCCCAGCATTTT. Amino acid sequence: CASSLGPGVGQPQHF.

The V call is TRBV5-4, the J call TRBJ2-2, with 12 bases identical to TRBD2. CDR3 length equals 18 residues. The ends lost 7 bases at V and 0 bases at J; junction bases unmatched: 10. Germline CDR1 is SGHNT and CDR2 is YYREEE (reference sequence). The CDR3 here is CASRASGGATANTGELFF. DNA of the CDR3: TGTGCCAGCCGAGCTAGCGGGGGGGCTACTGCGAACACCGGGGAGCTGTTTTTT.

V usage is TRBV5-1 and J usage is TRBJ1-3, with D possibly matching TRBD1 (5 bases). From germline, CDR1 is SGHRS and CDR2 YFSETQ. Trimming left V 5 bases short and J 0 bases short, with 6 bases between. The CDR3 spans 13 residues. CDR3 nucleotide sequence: TGCGCCAGCAGGACAGACTCTGGAAACACCATATATTTT. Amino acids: CASRTDSGNTIYF.

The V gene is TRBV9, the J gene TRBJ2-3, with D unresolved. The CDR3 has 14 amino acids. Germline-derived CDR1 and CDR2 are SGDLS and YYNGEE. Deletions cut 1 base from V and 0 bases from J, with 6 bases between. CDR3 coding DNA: TGTGCCAGCAGCGTACAGGCTAGCACAGATACGCAGTATTTT. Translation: CASSVQASTDTQYF.

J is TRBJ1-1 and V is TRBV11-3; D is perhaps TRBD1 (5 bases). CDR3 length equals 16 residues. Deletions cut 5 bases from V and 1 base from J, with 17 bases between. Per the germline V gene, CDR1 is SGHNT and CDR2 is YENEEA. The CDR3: CASSPWGRAPNTEAFF. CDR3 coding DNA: TGTGCCAGCAGCCCATGGGGGAGGGCTCCGAACACTGAAGCTTTCTTT.

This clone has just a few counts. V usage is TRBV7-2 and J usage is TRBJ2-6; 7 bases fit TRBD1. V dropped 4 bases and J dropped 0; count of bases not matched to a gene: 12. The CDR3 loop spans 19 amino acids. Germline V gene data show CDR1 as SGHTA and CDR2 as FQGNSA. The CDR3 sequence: CASSSTGIYSHSGANVLTF. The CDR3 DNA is TGTGCCAGCAGCTCGACAGGGATCTACTCGCACTCTGGGGCCAACGTCCTGACTTTC.

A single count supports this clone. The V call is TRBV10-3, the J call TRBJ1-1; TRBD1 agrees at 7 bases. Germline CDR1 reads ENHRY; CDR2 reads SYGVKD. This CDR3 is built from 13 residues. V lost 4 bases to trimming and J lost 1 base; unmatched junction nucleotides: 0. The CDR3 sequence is CAISGTGNTEAFF. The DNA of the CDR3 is TGTGCCATCAGTGGGACAGGGAACACTGAAGCTTTCTTT.

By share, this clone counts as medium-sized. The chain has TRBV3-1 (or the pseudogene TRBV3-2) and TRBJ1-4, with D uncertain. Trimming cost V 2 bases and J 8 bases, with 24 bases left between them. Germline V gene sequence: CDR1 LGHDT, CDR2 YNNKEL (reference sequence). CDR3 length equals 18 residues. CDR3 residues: CASSQKDGPVGVREKLFF. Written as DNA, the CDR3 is TGTGCCAGCAGCCAAAAGGACGGCCCAGTCGGGGTCCGAGAAAAACTGTTTTTT.

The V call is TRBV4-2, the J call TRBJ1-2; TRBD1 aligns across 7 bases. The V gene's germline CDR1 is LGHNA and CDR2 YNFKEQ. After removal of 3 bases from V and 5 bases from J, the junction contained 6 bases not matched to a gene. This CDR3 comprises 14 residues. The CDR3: CASSHDGTAYGYTF. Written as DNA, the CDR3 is TGTGCCAGCAGCCATGATGGGACAGCATATGGCTACACCTTC.

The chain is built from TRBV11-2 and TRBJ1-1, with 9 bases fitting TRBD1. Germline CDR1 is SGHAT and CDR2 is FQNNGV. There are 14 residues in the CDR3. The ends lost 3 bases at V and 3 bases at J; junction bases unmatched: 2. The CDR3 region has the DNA TGTGCCAGCAGCTTCGGGACAGGGCACACTGAAGCTTTCTTT. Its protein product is CASSFGTGHTEAFF.

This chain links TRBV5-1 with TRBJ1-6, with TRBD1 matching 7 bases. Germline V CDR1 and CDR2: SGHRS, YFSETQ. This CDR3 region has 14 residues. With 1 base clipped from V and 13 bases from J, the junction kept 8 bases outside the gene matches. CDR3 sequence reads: CASSLSSGGLPLHF. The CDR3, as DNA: TGCGCCAGCAGCTTGTCATCAGGGGGGCTTCCCCTCCACTTT.

In DNA form, the CDR3 reads TGTGCCAGCAGATCGTCCGGGGATAGCGAAAAACTGTTTTTT. Its protein is CASRSSGDSEKLFF. The chain has TRBV11-3 and TRBJ1-4; no firm D call. The CDR3 runs to 14 residues. The germline V and J ends were trimmed by 6 bases and 8 bases, with 16 bases remaining between them. CDR1 is SGHNT, CDR2 YENEEA, per germline. Looking up the rest from reference TRBV11-3 and TRBJ1-4 gives the full variable domain: EAGVVQSPRYKIIEKKQPVAFWCNPISGHNTLYWYLQNLGQGPELLIRYENEEAVDDSQLPKDRFSAERLKGVDSTLKIQPAELGDSAVYLCASRSSGDSEKLFFGSGTQLSVL.

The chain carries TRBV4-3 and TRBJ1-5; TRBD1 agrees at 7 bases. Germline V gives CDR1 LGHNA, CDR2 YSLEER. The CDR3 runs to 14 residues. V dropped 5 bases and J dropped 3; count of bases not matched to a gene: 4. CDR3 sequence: CASSKTGYNQPQHF. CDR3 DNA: TGCGCCAGCAGCAAGACAGGGTACAATCAGCCCCAGCATTTT.